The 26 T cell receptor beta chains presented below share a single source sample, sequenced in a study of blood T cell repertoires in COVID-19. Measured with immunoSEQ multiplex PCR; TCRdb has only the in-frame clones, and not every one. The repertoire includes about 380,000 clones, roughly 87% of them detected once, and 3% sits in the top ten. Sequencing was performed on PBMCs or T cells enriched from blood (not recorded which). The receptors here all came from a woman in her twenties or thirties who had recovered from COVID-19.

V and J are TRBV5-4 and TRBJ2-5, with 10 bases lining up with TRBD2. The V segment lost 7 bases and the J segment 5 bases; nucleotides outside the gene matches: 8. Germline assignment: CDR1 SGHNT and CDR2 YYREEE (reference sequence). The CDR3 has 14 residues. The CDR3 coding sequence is TGTGCCAGCGCTATGGTAGCGGGGGGCGAGACCCAGTACTTC. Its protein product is CASAMVAGGETQYF. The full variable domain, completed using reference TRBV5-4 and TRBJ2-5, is ETGVTQSPTHLIKTRGQQVTLRCSSQSGHNTVSWYQQALGQGPQFIFQYYREEENGRGNFPPRFSGLQFPNYSSELNVNALELDDSALYLCASAMVAGGETQYFGPGTRLLVL.

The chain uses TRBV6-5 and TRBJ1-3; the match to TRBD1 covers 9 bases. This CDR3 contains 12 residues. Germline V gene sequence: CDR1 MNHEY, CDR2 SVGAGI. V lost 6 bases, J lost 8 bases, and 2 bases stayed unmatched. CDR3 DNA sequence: TGTGCCAGCAGGGGACAGGGTTACACCATATATTTT. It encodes CASRGQGYTIYF.

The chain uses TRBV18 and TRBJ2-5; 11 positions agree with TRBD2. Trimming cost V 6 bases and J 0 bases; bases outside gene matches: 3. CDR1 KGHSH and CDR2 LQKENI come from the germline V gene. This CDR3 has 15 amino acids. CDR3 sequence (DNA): TGTGCCAGCTCTCGACTAGCGGGAAACCAAGAGACCCAGTACTTC. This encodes CASSRLAGNQETQYF.

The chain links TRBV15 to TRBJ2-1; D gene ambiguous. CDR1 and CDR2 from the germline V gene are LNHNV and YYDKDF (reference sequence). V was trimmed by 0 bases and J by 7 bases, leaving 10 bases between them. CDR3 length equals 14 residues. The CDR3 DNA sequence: TGTGCCACCAGCAGAGATCTGGCCTGGAATGAGCAGTTCTTC. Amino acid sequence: CATSRDLAWNEQFF.

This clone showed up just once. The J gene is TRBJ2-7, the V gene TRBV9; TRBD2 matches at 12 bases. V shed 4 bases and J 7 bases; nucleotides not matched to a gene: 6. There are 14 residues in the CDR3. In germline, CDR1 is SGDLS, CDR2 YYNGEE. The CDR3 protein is CASSRTSGIEEQYF. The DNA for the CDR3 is TGTGCCAGCAGCCGGACTAGCGGGATAGAGGAGCAGTACTTC.

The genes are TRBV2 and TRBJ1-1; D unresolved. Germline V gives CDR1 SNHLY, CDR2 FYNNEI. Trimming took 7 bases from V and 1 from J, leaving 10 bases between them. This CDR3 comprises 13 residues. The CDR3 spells CASKIQANTEAFF. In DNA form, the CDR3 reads TGTGCCAGCAAGATCCAGGCGAACACTGAAGCTTTCTTT.

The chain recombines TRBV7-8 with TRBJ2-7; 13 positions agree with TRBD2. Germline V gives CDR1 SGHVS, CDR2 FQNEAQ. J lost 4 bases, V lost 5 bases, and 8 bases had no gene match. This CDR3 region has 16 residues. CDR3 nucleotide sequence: TGTGCCAGCAGCCCGAGGACTAGCGGGAGCCGGTACGAGCAGTACTTC. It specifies CASSPRTSGSRYEQYF.

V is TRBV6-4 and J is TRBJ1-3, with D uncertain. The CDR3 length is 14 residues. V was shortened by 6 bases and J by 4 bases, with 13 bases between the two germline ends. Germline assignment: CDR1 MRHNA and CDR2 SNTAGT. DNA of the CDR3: TGTGCCAGCAGGACGACATCCTCCGGAAACACCATATATTTT. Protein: CASRTTSSGNTIYF.

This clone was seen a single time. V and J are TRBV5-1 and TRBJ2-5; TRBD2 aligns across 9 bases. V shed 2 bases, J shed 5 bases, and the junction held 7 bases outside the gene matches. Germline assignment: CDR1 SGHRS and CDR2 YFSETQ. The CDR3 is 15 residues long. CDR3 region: CASSFTGTSSETQYF. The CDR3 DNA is TGCGCCAGCAGCTTCACCGGGACTAGCTCTGAGACCCAGTACTTC.

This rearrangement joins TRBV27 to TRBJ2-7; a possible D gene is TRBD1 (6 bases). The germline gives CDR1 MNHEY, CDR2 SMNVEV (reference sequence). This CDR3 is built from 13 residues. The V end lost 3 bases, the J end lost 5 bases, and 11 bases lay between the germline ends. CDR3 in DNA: TGTGCCAGCAGTTTGGCAGGGGTTGACGAGCAGTACTTC. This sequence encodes CASSLAGVDEQYF.

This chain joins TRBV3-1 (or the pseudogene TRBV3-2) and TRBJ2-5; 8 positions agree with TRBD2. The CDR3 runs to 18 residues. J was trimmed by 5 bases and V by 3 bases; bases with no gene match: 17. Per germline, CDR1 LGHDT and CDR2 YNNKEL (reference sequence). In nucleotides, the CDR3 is TGTGCCAGCAGCCAGCCCTTTAGGGGAGCGGGAGATGCTGAGACCCAGTACTTC. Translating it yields CASSQPFRGAGDAETQYF.

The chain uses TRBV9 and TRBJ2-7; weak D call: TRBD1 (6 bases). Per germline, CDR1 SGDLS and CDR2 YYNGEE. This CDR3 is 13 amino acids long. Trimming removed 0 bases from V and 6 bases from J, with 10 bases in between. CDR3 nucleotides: TGTGCCAGCAGCGTAGAAGACAGGAGCGAGCAGTACTTC. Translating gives CASSVEDRSEQYF.

CDR3 amino acids: CSGGGGEGADTQYF. The CDR3 DNA follows: TGCAGCGGTGGGGGCGGGGAGGGAGCAGATACGCAGTATTTT. The V and J genes are TRBV29-1 and TRBJ2-3; a weak D match, TRBD2 (7 bases). Between the trimmed V and J ends, which lost 7 bases and 4 bases, there was a span of 18 bases. Germline assignment: CDR1 SQVTM and CDR2 ANQGSEA. The CDR3 sequence is 14 residues long.

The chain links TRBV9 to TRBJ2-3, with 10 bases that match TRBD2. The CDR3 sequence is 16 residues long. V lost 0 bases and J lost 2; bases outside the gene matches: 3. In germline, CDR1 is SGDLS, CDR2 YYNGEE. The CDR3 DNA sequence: TGTGCCAGCAGCGTAGTAGCGGGGGGTAACACAGATACGCAGTATTTT. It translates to CASSVVAGGNTDTQYF.

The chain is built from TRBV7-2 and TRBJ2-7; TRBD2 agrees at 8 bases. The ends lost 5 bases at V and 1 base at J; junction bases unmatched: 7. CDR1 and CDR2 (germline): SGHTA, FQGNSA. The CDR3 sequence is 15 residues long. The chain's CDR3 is CASSLRAGESYEQYF. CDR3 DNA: TGTGCCAGCAGCCTAAGAGCGGGAGAATCCTACGAGCAGTACTTC.

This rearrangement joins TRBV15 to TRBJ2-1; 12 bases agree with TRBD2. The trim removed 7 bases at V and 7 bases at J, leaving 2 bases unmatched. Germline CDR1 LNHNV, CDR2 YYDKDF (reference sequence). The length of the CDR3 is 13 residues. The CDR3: CATKLAGGNEQFF. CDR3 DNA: TGTGCCACCAAACTAGCGGGAGGTAATGAGCAGTTCTTC.

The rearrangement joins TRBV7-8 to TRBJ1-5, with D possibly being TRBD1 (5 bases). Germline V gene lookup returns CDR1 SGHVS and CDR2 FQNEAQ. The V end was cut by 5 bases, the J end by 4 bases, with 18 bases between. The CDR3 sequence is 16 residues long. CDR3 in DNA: TGTGCCAGCAGCCACCTAGGCGGGACGCAGAATCAGCCCCAGCATTTT. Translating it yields CASSHLGGTQNQPQHF.

This CDR3 is CASREGSNTGELFF. DNA of the CDR3: TGTGCCAGTAGGGAGGGGTCGAACACCGGGGAGCTGTTTTTT. V usage is TRBV19 and J usage is TRBJ2-2; TRBD2 is a possible D gene (6 bases). CDR1 LNHDA and CDR2 SQIVND come from the germline V gene (reference sequence). The CDR3 has 14 amino acids. Trimming removed 6 bases at V and 0 bases at J, with 8 bases between.

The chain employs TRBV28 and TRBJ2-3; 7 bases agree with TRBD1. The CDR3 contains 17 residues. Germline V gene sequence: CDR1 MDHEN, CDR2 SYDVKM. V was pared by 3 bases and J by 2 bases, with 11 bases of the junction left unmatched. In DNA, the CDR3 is TGTGCCAGCAGTTTGGGGGCAGGGGGTACCCTCACAGATACGCAGTATTTT. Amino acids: CASSLGAGGTLTDTQYF.

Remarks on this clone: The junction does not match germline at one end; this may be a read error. CDR3 residues: CASREGTATTGELFF. DNA for the CDR3: TGTGCCAGCAGAGAAGGGACAGCGACCACCGGGGAGCTGTTTTTT. The chain combines TRBV2 with TRBJ2-2; 7 nucleotides match TRBD1. The CDR3 spans 15 residues. In germline, CDR1 is SNHLY, CDR2 FYNNEI.

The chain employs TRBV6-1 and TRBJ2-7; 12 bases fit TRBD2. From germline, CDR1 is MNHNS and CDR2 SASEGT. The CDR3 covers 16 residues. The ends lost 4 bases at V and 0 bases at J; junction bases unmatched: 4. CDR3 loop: CASSALAGGSSYEQYF. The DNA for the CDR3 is TGTGCCAGCAGTGCACTAGCGGGGGGAAGCTCCTACGAGCAGTACTTC.

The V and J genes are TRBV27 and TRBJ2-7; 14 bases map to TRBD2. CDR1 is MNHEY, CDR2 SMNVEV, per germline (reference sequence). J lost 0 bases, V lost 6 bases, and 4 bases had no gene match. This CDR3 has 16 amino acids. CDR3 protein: CASSRTSGGPSYEQYF. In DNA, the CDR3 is TGTGCCAGCAGCAGGACTAGCGGGGGGCCCTCCTACGAGCAGTACTTC.

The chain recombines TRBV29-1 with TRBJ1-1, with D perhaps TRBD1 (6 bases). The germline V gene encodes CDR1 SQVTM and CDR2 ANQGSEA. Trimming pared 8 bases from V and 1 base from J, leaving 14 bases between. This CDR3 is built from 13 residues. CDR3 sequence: CSTEGHTNTEAFF. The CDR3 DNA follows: TGCAGCACGGAGGGACATACGAACACTGAAGCTTTCTTT.

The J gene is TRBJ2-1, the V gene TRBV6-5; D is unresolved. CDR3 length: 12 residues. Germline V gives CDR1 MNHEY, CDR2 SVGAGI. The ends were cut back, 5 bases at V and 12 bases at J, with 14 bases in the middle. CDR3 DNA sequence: TGTGCCAGCAGTCACACCAGAATTGGGCAGTTCTTC. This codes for CASSHTRIGQFF.

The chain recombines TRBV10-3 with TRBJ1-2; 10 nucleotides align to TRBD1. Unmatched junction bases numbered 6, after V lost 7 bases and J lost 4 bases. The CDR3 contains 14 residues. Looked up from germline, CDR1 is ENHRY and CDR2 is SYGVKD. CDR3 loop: CAITTDRGGYGYTF. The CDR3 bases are TGTGCCATCACTACGGACAGGGGGGGCTATGGCTACACCTTC.

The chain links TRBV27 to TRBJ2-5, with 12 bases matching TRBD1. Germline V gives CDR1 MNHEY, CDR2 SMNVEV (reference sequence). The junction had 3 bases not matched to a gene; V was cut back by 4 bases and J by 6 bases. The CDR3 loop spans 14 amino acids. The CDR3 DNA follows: TGTGCCAGCAGTTCGGGACAGGGGGCCCAGACCCAGTACTTC. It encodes CASSSGQGAQTQYF.